The 3 T cell receptor beta chains below all came from one sample that was sequenced in a study of PD-L1 blockade in urothelial cancer (dated by TCRdb to about 2017). The sample's time point label, decoded: pretreatment peripheral blood. Libraries were constructed by the immunoSEQ multiplex PCR assay. Not all clones reach the TCRdb copy of this immuneACCESS table, which keeps in-frame sequences only. Checked studies attribute under half of the gap to unresolved V genes and leave the rest unexplained. Within this sample are 35,000 to 45,000 clones, with about 88% of them counted one time only. The top ten clones comprise roughly 25% of the sample. Sequenced material: PBMCs, taken around atezolizumab (anti-PD-L1) treatment. The receptors stem from a donor at least 40 years old with urothelial cancer.

The CDR3 region is CASSKAAGGIYGYTF. The CDR3 nucleotides read TGTGCCAGTAGTAAGGCGGCAGGGGGGATCTATGGCTACACCTTC. The gene calls are TRBV19 and TRBJ1-2; 7 nucleotides line up with TRBD1. J lost 4 bases, V lost 4 bases, and 9 bases had no gene match. Germline CDR1 and CDR2: LNHDA and SQIVND (reference sequence). The length of the CDR3 is 15 residues.

This clone came up a few times. V and J are TRBV30 and TRBJ2-1, with 7 nucleotides matching TRBD1. The CDR3 is made up of 14 amino acids. The trim removed 3 bases at V and 2 bases at J, leaving 4 bases unmatched. Germline V gene data show CDR1 as GTSNPN and CDR2 as SVGIG (reference sequence). This chain's CDR3 is CAWRYGTAYNEQFF. The CDR3 bases are TGTGCCTGGAGGTACGGGACAGCCTACAATGAGCAGTTCTTC.

J is TRBJ1-5 and V is TRBV6-1; TRBD1 aligns across 8 bases. Unmatched junction bases numbered 11, after V lost 4 bases and J lost 3 bases. Germline-derived CDR1 and CDR2 are MNHNS and SASEGT. This CDR3 region has 17 residues. CDR3 amino acids: CASSAGHGQGDNQPQHF. CDR3 DNA sequence: TGTGCCAGCAGTGCAGGCCACGGACAGGGAGACAATCAGCCCCAGCATTTT.